Each of the 26 T cell receptor beta chains below was sequenced from the same sample in a study of cytomegalovirus exposure and HLA in healthy donors. The PCR made use of 60 Vbeta and 13 Jbeta primers. Data came from immunoSEQ multiplex PCR; TCRdb stores just in-frame clones and leaves some out. This repertoire shows about 140,000 clones, around 84% found once; its top ten account for 2% to 3%. Sequenced sample: PBMCs. Every receptor here comes from a man aged 50-60 years in good health and CMV-seronegative.

V and J are TRBV6-1 and TRBJ1-1, with D unresolved. The germline V gene has CDR1 MNHNS and CDR2 SASEGT. Trimming stripped 0 bases from V and 5 bases from J, with 7 bases between. The CDR3 consists of 13 residues. The CDR3 region has the DNA TGTGCCAGCAGTGAAGCGCGGGGTACTGAAGCTTTCTTT. Translated: CASSEARGTEAFF.

V and J are TRBV5-6 and TRBJ1-2; 7 bases agree with TRBD1. J gave up 14 bases and V 4 bases, and 11 bases lay outside the gene matches. Germline CDR1 reads SGHDT; CDR2 reads YYEEEE. This CDR3 has 12 residues. The CDR3 DNA reads as TGTGCCAGCAGCAGGGACAGCTCCCCCCCTACCTTC. It is translated as CASSRDSSPPTF. The full variable domain, its missing parts supplied by reference TRBV5-6 and TRBJ1-2, is DAGVTQSPTHLIKTRGQQVTLRCSPKSGHDTVSWYQQALGQGPQFIFQYYEEEERQRGNFPDRFSGHQFPNYSSELNVNALLLGDSALYLCASSRDSSPPTFGSGTRLTVV.

This clone was detected only once. The chain is built from TRBV6-5 and TRBJ1-5; D perhaps matches TRBD1 (6 bases). The length of the CDR3 is 13 residues. Germline CDR1 MNHEY, CDR2 SVGAGI. V was cut by 5 bases and J by 7 bases, with 12 bases left in between. The CDR3 coding sequence is TGTGCCAGCAGTCCAGGGGTAAACCAGCCCCAGCATTTT. This gives the protein CASSPGVNQPQHF.

The chain is built from TRBV4-1 and TRBJ2-2; the match to TRBD1 covers 7 bases. Germline CDR1 reads MGHRA; CDR2 reads YSYEKL. With V trimmed by 2 bases and J by 4 bases, 7 bases remained unmatched. The CDR3 covers 16 residues. The chain's CDR3 is CASSQKTGMVTGELFF. The CDR3 bases are TGCGCCAGCAGCCAAAAGACAGGGATGGTCACCGGGGAGCTGTTTTTT.

The rearrangement links TRBV25-1 to TRBJ2-7; 7 nucleotides match TRBD2. The CDR3 contains 13 residues. The J segment lost 4 bases and the V segment lost 4 bases, leaving 4 bases of the junction unmatched. Germline V gene data show CDR1 as MGHDK and CDR2 as SYGVNS. The DNA for the CDR3 is TGTGCCAGCAGTGGTTGGGGGGGGTACGAGCAGTACTTC. Its protein is CASSGWGGYEQYF.

The chain uses TRBV29-1 and TRBJ1-1, with TRBD1 as a possible D gene (6 bases). V gave up 4 bases and J gave up 0 bases, with 15 bases separating them. CDR1 SQVTM and CDR2 ANQGSEA come from the germline V gene. This CDR3 is built from 15 residues. DNA of the CDR3: TGCAGCGTTGTAAGGGGGTCAGGACTGAACACTGAAGCTTTCTTT. Translation gives CSVVRGSGLNTEAFF.

This clone was detected a few times. V gene TRBV6-1 combines with J gene TRBJ2-7; TRBD1 is a possible D gene (6 bases). Trimming removed 1 base from V and 7 bases from J, with 11 bases in between. Germline V gene sequence: CDR1 MNHNS, CDR2 SASEGT. This CDR3 is built from 13 residues. This CDR3 reads CASSEGRGTEQYF. The CDR3 region has the DNA TGTGCCAGCAGTGAAGGAAGGGGGACAGAGCAGTACTTC.

This chain links TRBV27 with TRBJ2-5; TRBD2 might be the D (6 bases). There are 15 residues in the CDR3. Trimming took 3 bases from V and 2 from J, leaving 13 bases between them. Looked up from germline, CDR1 is MNHEY and CDR2 is SMNVEV (reference sequence). CDR3 coding DNA: TGTGCCAGCAGTTTTGGCGGGATGGGGCAAGAGACCCAGTACTTC. This gives the protein CASSFGGMGQETQYF.

The DNA of the CDR3 is TGTGCCAGTAGCCCAACTAGCGGGTTCTACAATGAGCAGTTCTTC. The encoded protein is CASSPTSGFYNEQFF. This chain uses TRBV19 with TRBJ2-1; 9 bases agree with TRBD2. V lost 6 bases and J lost 3; bases outside the gene matches: 6. Germline V gene sequence: CDR1 LNHDA, CDR2 SQIVND (reference sequence). The CDR3 is 15 residues long.

V is TRBV21-1 and J is TRBJ2-7; no check of the table's D call, TRBD2, against the DNA was made. TRBV21-1 counts as a pseudogene. This CDR3 has 16 amino acids. The CDR3 is CASSKVARRSSYEQYF. For the CDR3, the DNA is TGTGCCAGCAGCAAAGTAGCCCGACGTAGCTCCTACGAGCAGTACTTC.

The CDR3 loop reads CASSPGTGGAGDEQFF. Here the CDR3 DNA reads TGTGCCAGCTCACCTGGGACAGGGGGCGCGGGTGATGAGCAGTTCTTC. The V call is TRBV18, the J call TRBJ2-1, with 12 bases lining up with TRBD1. From germline, CDR1 is KGHSH and CDR2 LQKENI. The CDR3 runs 16 residues. J was trimmed by 8 bases and V by 3 bases; bases with no gene match: 8. The full variable domain, its missing parts supplied by reference TRBV18 and TRBJ2-1, is NAGVMQNPRHLVRRRGQEARLRCSPMKGHSHVYWYRQLPEEGLKFMVYLQKENIIDESGMPKERFSAEFPKEGPSILRIQQVVRGDSAAYFCASSPGTGGAGDEQFFGPGTRLTVL.

V is TRBV28 and J is TRBJ1-2; TRBD1 aligns across 8 bases. V shed 1 base, J shed 11 bases, and the junction held 9 bases outside the gene matches. Germline values: CDR1 MDHEN, CDR2 SYDVKM. The CDR3 covers 14 residues. CDR3 sequence (DNA): TGTGCCAGCAGTTTATACCAGGGGGCCCCGCCGTACACCTTC. Translating it yields CASSLYQGAPPYTF.

The CDR3 region is CSVITTDSNQPQHF. The CDR3 DNA reads as TGCAGCGTCATAACGACAGATAGCAATCAGCCCCAGCATTTT. The chain combines TRBV29-1 with TRBJ1-5; D is possibly TRBD1 (5 bases). CDR1 and CDR2 (germline): SQVTM, ANQGSEA. The CDR3 spans 14 residues. V lost 6 bases, J lost 0 bases, and 12 bases lay in between.

V is TRBV11-2 and J is TRBJ2-2; 10 positions match TRBD1. There are 15 residues in the CDR3. V shed 8 bases, J shed 6 bases, and the junction held 9 bases outside the gene matches. Germline V gene lookup returns CDR1 SGHAT and CDR2 FQNNGV. CDR3 sequence reads: CASCPRDRGAGELFF. The CDR3 DNA follows: TGTGCCAGCTGCCCGAGGGACAGGGGAGCCGGGGAGCTGTTTTTT.

The chain employs TRBV6-6 and TRBJ1-1; 11 nucleotides line up with TRBD1. CDR3 length: 15 amino acids. J was trimmed by 4 bases and V by 7 bases; bases with no gene match: 8. Germline values: CDR1 MNHNY, CDR2 SVGAGI (reference sequence). The DNA for the CDR3 is TGTGCCAGCACGAATCGGGGGACAGGGGGCACTGAAGCTTTCTTT. Its translation: CASTNRGTGGTEAFF.

This chain joins TRBV19 and TRBJ1-5, with no clear D. This CDR3 is built from 13 residues. Trimming pared 10 bases from V and 5 bases from J, leaving 15 bases between. The germline gives CDR1 LNHDA, CDR2 SQIVND (reference sequence). The CDR3 sequence: CATRGQYDQPQHF. Here the CDR3 DNA reads TGTGCCACCCGTGGCCAGTATGATCAGCCCCAGCATTTT.

The chain has TRBV5-4 and TRBJ1-1, with TRBD1 as a possible D gene (6 bases). V was clipped by 3 bases and J by 0 bases, with 15 bases between them. Germline lookup yields CDR1 SGHNT and CDR2 YYREEE (reference sequence). The CDR3 is 16 residues long. The chain's CDR3 is CASSSSPTGMNTEAFF. CDR3 coding DNA: TGTGCCAGCAGCTCGTCCCCTACAGGGATGAACACTGAAGCTTTCTTT. The variable domain in full, completed from reference TRBV5-4 and TRBJ1-1, reads ETGVTQSPTHLIKTRGQQVTLRCSSQSGHNTVSWYQQALGQGPQFIFQYYREEENGRGNFPPRFSGLQFPNYSSELNVNALELDDSALYLCASSSSPTGMNTEAFFGQGTRLTVV.

The V gene is TRBV19, the J gene TRBJ1-1; a possible D gene is TRBD1 (6 bases). Trimming took 7 bases from V and 3 from J, leaving 18 bases between them. This CDR3 contains 15 residues. CDR1 is LNHDA and CDR2 is SQIVND in the germline V gene (reference sequence). CDR3 region: CASTGRQDKDTEAFF. The CDR3 region has the DNA TGTGCCAGTACCGGAAGACAGGATAAGGACACTGAAGCTTTCTTT.

The chain couples TRBV11-3 to TRBJ2-5; D is unclear. The CDR3 extends over 15 amino acids. Deletions cut 0 bases from V and 5 bases from J, with 13 bases between. In germline, CDR1 is SGHNT, CDR2 YENEEA. The CDR3 coding sequence is TGTGCCAGCAGCTTAGATGGGCGTGCTTCGGAGACCCAGTACTTC. Translating it yields CASSLDGRASETQYF.

The chain is built from TRBV5-1 and TRBJ2-5, with D unresolved. In germline, CDR1 is SGHRS, CDR2 YFSETQ. Trimming shortened V by 0 bases and J by 7 bases, and 7 bases separated the two germline ends. This CDR3 comprises 12 residues. CDR3 region: CASSLAHGTQYF. The CDR3 nucleotides read TGCGCCAGCAGCTTGGCCCACGGGACCCAGTACTTC.

J is TRBJ2-5 and V is TRBV29-1; TRBD2 agrees at 7 bases. V was clipped by 4 bases and J by 7 bases; unmatched bases: 9. Germline V lookup: CDR1 SQVTM, CDR2 ANQGSEA. The length of the CDR3 is 13 residues. The CDR3 region is CSVVVGLVGTQYF. Here the CDR3 DNA reads TGCAGCGTTGTCGTTGGACTAGTTGGGACCCAGTACTTC.

This chain connects TRBV7-9 to TRBJ2-1, with D tentatively TRBD1 (6 bases). The CDR3 length is 13 residues. The V end was cut by 8 bases, the J end by 6 bases, with 14 bases between. CDR1 SEHNR and CDR2 FQNEAQ come from the germline V gene (reference sequence). The CDR3 DNA sequence: TGTGCCAGCGAGCAGGGGTTCGGCAATGAGCAGTTCTTC. It specifies CASEQGFGNEQFF.

V is TRBV5-6 and J is TRBJ2-2; 11 nucleotides match TRBD1. V trimming: 4 bases; J trimming: 1 base; junction bases outside the gene matches: 6. Per the germline V gene, CDR1 is SGHDT and CDR2 is YYEEEE. CDR3 size: 17 residues. In DNA, the CDR3 is TGTGCCAGCAGCCGTGGGACAGGGGGTTGGAACACCGGGGAGCTGTTTTTT. It translates to CASSRGTGGWNTGELFF. Drawing the rest from reference TRBV5-6 and TRBJ2-2, the complete variable domain is DAGVTQSPTHLIKTRGQQVTLRCSPKSGHDTVSWYQQALGQGPQFIFQYYEEEERQRGNFPDRFSGHQFPNYSSELNVNALLLGDSALYLCASSRGTGGWNTGELFFGEGSRLTVL.

This chain uses TRBV13 with TRBJ2-7; D is unclear. The V gene lost 1 base and the J gene lost 6 bases, with 7 bases spanning the gap. The CDR3 has 12 residues. Germline CDR1 and CDR2: PRHDT and FYEKMQ (reference sequence). CDR3 coding DNA: TGTGCCAGCAGCTTAGAATCTCCCGAGCAGTACTTC. Translating gives CASSLESPEQYF.

The chain links TRBV2 to TRBJ2-3; D is perhaps TRBD2 (6 bases). Per the germline V gene, CDR1 is SNHLY and CDR2 is FYNNEI. This CDR3 has 13 residues. The ends were cut back, 0 bases at V and 11 bases at J, with 12 bases in the middle. CDR3 in DNA: TGTGCCAGCAGTGAAGCGGCGGGGTTACGGCAGTATTTT. It specifies CASSEAAGLRQYF.

This clone has more than one count but fewer than ten. The rearrangement links TRBV7-8 to TRBJ2-3; D unclear. CDR3 length: 15 residues. The germline gives CDR1 SGHVS, CDR2 FQNEAQ. V gave up 4 bases and J gave up 1 base, with 12 bases separating them. Here the CDR3 DNA reads TGTGCCAGCAGCTCTGCGAGCCGCGGCACAGATACGCAGTATTTT. Translated, it gives CASSSASRGTDTQYF.